Reported below is one T cell receptor beta chain. These data are taken from a study of blood T cell repertoires in COVID-19. Study-wide context: COVID-19 samples, acute and convalescent, were from the United States, Italy and Spain. T cells, B-cell-depleted T cells, or PBMCs provided the cDNA or gDNA that served as material.

The CDR3 length is 17 residues. Germline CDR1 reads SGHRS; CDR2 reads YFSETQ. V gave up 4 bases and J gave up 5 bases; unmatched junction bases: 11. Source study methods: Using reference gene primer amplification, nucleated cell counts were estimated. TCRdb's copy holds only in-frame clones and misses some; the assay was immunoSEQ multiplex PCR. V and J calls and clone size are those listed in that table; D and trimming were worked out from the DNA. The table lists 95,000 to 100,000 clones, around 85% of them singletons. Sequenced material: peripheral blood. V usage is TRBV5-1 and J usage is TRBJ2-5; 13 nucleotides line up with TRBD2. The TCR originated in a woman between 70 and 85 years old with active or convalescent COVID-19. The CDR3 loop reads CASSPLTSGGAGETQYF. The CDR3 DNA reads TGCGCCAGCAGCCCACTAACTAGCGGGGGGGCCGGGGAGACCCAGTACTTC.